The 17 T cell receptor beta chains listed next were all sequenced from one sample in a study of preoperative IRX-2 immunotherapy in early breast cancer. Treatment denoted: preoperative locoregional IRX-2 cytokine immunotherapy. The assay was immunoSEQ multiplex PCR, and TCRdb's table has in-frame clones only and misses some. This sample has some 3,300 clones, with 69% found just once. Sequenced here: tumor tissue, sampled before IRX-2 immunotherapy. All receptors come from a human donor with breast cancer.

This chain connects TRBV19 to TRBJ2-3; no reliable D call. The CDR3 length is 13 residues. CDR1 is LNHDA and CDR2 is SQIVND in the germline V gene (reference sequence). Trimming removed 4 bases from V and 5 bases from J, with 10 bases in between. This chain's CDR3 is CASSRTRGDTQYF. CDR3 nucleotide sequence: TGTGCCAGTAGTAGGACCCGCGGAGATACGCAGTATTTT.

This clone is a singleton in its sample. The chain has TRBV14 and TRBJ1-2; D uncertain. The ends were cut back, 2 bases at V and 4 bases at J, with 8 bases in the middle. This CDR3 has 13 amino acids. The germline V gene encodes CDR1 SGHDN and CDR2 FVKESK. The CDR3 DNA follows: TGTGCCAGCAGCCAATTAGGTCTCTATGGCTACACCTTC. Translated: CASSQLGLYGYTF. The full variable domain, rest sourced from reference TRBV14 and TRBJ1-2, is EAGVTQFPSHSVIEKGQTVTLRCDPISGHDNLYWYRRVMGKEIKFLLHFVKESKQDESGMPNNRFLAERTGGTYSTLKVQPAELEDSGVYFCASSQLGLYGYTFGSGTRLTVV.

By frequency in the sample, this clone is large. For the CDR3, the DNA is TGTGCCAGCAGCGGTTCTCCCGGGATGGGTACTGAAGCTTTCTTT. Its translation: CASSGSPGMGTEAFF. The gene calls are TRBV11-3 and TRBJ1-1; D gene unclear. CDR3 length: 15 residues. V gave up 5 bases and J gave up 5 bases, with 18 bases separating them. Looked up from germline, CDR1 is SGHNT and CDR2 is YENEEA.

The CDR3 DNA reads as TGCAGCGTTAACAGGGGTGGGACCGGGGAGCTGTTTTTT. Its protein product is CSVNRGGTGELFF. This chain uses TRBV29-1 with TRBJ2-2, with 7 bases aligning to TRBD1. The CDR3 has 13 amino acids. V lost 5 bases and J lost 5; bases outside the gene matches: 5. Germline assignment: CDR1 SQVTM and CDR2 ANQGSEA.

This clone was counted between two and nine times. The chain recombines TRBV18 with TRBJ1-4, with 8 bases matching TRBD1. Per the germline V gene, CDR1 is KGHSH and CDR2 is LQKENI. V lost 5 bases and J lost 8; bases outside the gene matches: 10. The CDR3 sequence is 15 residues long. CDR3 protein: CASSTSTGAQEKLFF. CDR3 DNA: TGTGCCAGCTCAACTTCGACAGGGGCGCAAGAAAAACTGTTTTTT. Looking up the rest from reference TRBV18 and TRBJ1-4 gives the full variable domain: NAGVMQNPRHLVRRRGQEARLRCSPMKGHSHVYWYRQLPEEGLKFMVYLQKENIIDESGMPKERFSAEFPKEGPSILRIQQVVRGDSAAYFCASSTSTGAQEKLFFGSGTQLSVL.

This rearrangement joins TRBV11-3 to TRBJ2-5, with 9 positions matching TRBD2. The V gene's germline CDR1 is SGHNT and CDR2 YENEEA. CDR3 length equals 14 residues. Trimming removed 5 bases from V and 2 bases from J; junction bases left unmatched: 3. The CDR3 DNA follows: TGTGCCAGCAGCCTGGCGGGAGGGCAAGAGACCCAGTACTTC. Its protein product is CASSLAGGQETQYF.

This rearrangement joins TRBV11-3 to TRBJ2-7; possible D gene TRBD1, 6 bases. The V end was cut by 3 bases, the J end by 2 bases, with 17 bases between. Germline loops: CDR1 SGHNT, CDR2 YENEEA. This CDR3 is 16 amino acids long. The CDR3 nucleotides read TGTGCCAGCAGCTTGGCCAACCGACAGGTCACCTACGAGCAGTACTTC. Its protein product is CASSLANRQVTYEQYF.

Of note for this clone: Germline is not matched at one junction end, which may reflect a read error. The CDR3 DNA reads TGTGCCAGTGACACTACAGGGTATAACCATGGCTACACCTTC. Translation: CASDTTGYNHGYTF. The rearrangement joins TRBV6-9 to TRBJ1-2, with D tentatively TRBD1 (6 bases). The CDR3 totals 14 residues. Germline V gives CDR1 MNHGY, CDR2 SVAAGI.

This rearrangement joins TRBV5-1 to TRBJ2-1; D is unresolved. Germline V lookup: CDR1 SGHRS, CDR2 YFSETQ. This CDR3 spans 14 amino acids. Trimming removed 1 base from V and 4 bases from J, with 9 bases in between. The CDR3 DNA follows: TGCGCCAGCAGCTTGTACCCGGGTTACAATGAGCAGTTCTTC. Encoded protein: CASSLYPGYNEQFF.

V usage is TRBV6-8 and J usage is TRBJ2-1, with 12 bases matching TRBD2. Germline assignment: CDR1 MNHGY and CDR2 SAAAGT. The CDR3 totals 15 residues. The ends lost 6 bases at V and 9 bases at J; junction bases unmatched: 9. In DNA, the CDR3 is TGTGCCAGCAGCGAAAGACTAGCGGGAGTCAGTGAGCAGTTCTTC. It encodes CASSERLAGVSEQFF.

This clone appeared a few times. This sequence joins TRBV18 and TRBJ2-3; the D is unclear. CDR3 length equals 16 residues. V lost 2 bases and J lost 2, with 14 bases in between. Germline V lookup: CDR1 KGHSH, CDR2 LQKENI. The CDR3 reads CASSPTILTATDTQYF. CDR3 in DNA: TGTGCCAGCTCACCAACGATCCTCACCGCCACAGATACGCAGTATTTT.

V and J are TRBV11-3 and TRBJ1-5, with TRBD1 as a possible D gene (6 bases). Trimming stripped 0 bases from V and 7 bases from J, with 13 bases between. The CDR3 is 15 residues long. Per the germline V gene, CDR1 is SGHNT and CDR2 is YENEEA. CDR3 region: CASSLEPSGAQPQHF. CDR3 coding DNA: TGTGCCAGCAGCTTAGAACCATCAGGGGCCCAGCCCCAGCATTTT.

In nucleotides, the CDR3 is TGTGCCAGCAGCTTGGGCGGGGGTCGGGGACAGCCCCAGCATTTT. The encoded protein is CASSLGGGRGQPQHF. This chain uses TRBV11-3 with TRBJ1-5; D perhaps matches TRBD1 (5 bases). CDR1 and CDR2 (germline): SGHNT, YENEEA. The V and J ends lost 3 bases and 7 bases respectively, with 16 bases between them. The CDR3 extends over 15 amino acids.

This clone was picked up one time. The chain carries TRBV14 and TRBJ2-7, with TRBD1 identical over 7 bases. Germline V gene lookup returns CDR1 SGHDN and CDR2 FVKESK. The CDR3 loop spans 15 amino acids. V trimming: 2 bases; J trimming: 6 bases; junction bases outside the gene matches: 10. CDR3 protein: CASSQWQGDIAEQYF. In nucleotides, the CDR3 is TGTGCCAGCAGCCAATGGCAGGGGGATATTGCCGAGCAGTACTTC.

The J gene is TRBJ1-5, the V gene TRBV28; D gene ambiguous. Between the trimmed V and J ends, which lost 6 bases and 0 bases, there was a span of 15 bases. The CDR3 spans 16 residues. Germline CDR1 reads MDHEN; CDR2 reads SYDVKM. CDR3 residues: CASSLIQSYSNQPQHF. CDR3 DNA: TGTGCCAGCAGCCTGATTCAGTCCTATAGCAATCAGCCCCAGCATTTT.

The CDR3: CASSLQGSSAREEQYF. CDR3 sequence (DNA): TGTGCCAGCAGCTTACAGGGTTCTAGCGCGAGGGAGGAGCAGTACTTC. V and J are TRBV9 and TRBJ2-7; D assignment may be TRBD1 or TRBD2 (6 bases each). CDR3 length equals 16 residues. V lost 4 bases to trimming and J lost 7 bases, with 24 bases between them. CDR1 SGDLS and CDR2 YYNGEE come from the germline V gene.

Concerning this clone itself: One junction end disagrees with the germline gene, perhaps due to a read error. The rearrangement links TRBV6-8 to TRBJ1-2; perhaps TRBD1 as D (5 bases). Germline loops: CDR1 MNHGY, CDR2 SAAAGT. The CDR3 is 14 amino acids. The CDR3 here is CAISGAGRAYGYTF. The CDR3 DNA follows: TGTGCCATCAGTGGGGCAGGGAGGGCCTATGGCTACACCTTC.